The sequence of this T cell receptor (beta chain) was determined in a study of blood T cell repertoires in COVID-19 (dated by TCRdb to the early 2020s). Some background on the complete study: Samples from collaborators originated in the United States, Italy and Spain and spanned both the acute and convalescent phases of COVID-19. The prospective study material was composed of cDNA or gDNA derived from T cells, B-cell-depleted T cells, or PBMCs. The dataset comprised deeply sampled blood TCRbeta repertoires from subjects exposed to, actively infected with, or recovered from COVID-19. The repertoires were released in a freely available public database intended as a resource for research on the immune response to SARS-CoV-2. The samples were drawn from two sources: the first 160 participants of the ongoing ImmuneRACE study, and over 950 subjects contributed by 6 global collaborators. Sample metadata almost always included a de-identified subject ID, COVID-19 status, age in years and sex. Where available, HLA class I and class II types were obtained from metadata supplied by the sample provider rather than from assay-based typing.

TCRbeta CDR3 regions were amplified from genomic DNA using the immunoSEQ Assay, a bias-controlled multiplex PCR. On the authors' methods: Nucleated cell counts per sample were estimated from amplification of reference gene primers within the assay. To quantify the absolute abundance of each unique TCRbeta CDR3 rearrangement, sequence reads were collapsed and filtered. For each sample, productive Simpson clonality was calculated as the square root of Simpson's diversity index over productive rearrangements. TCRdb obtained this table from immuneACCESS and retained in-frame rearrangements with V and J assigned. These tables miss some clones; where compared with another copy, unresolved V genes account for less than half of the shortfall, and the remainder is unexplained. The V and J calls and clone size come from that table; D and trimming were worked out from the DNA. For this sample the table gives about 210,000 clones, of which around 83% were detected only once. 5.2% of the sample is held by the ten biggest clonotypes.

On this clone itself: Its binding antigen is unknown. Base qualities are not at hand, and no much larger clone is one base apart.

Study-wide conclusions, independent of this receptor: The amount of clinical and demographic metadata varied by source and participant and was provided uncurated.

In Seattle, one collaborating source enrolled patients while the infection was active and tracked those patients longitudinally over the course of disease. Whole blood was collected in K2EDTA tubes by collaborating institutions according to the institutions' own protocols. For TCRbeta analysis, collaborators shipped samples as frozen whole blood, isolated PBMCs, or DNA extracted from either of those sample types. This TCR derives from a woman in her seventies with COVID-19, enrolled during active disease. Sequencing used peripheral blood.

At the DNA level, the sequence is TGTGCCAGCGAACACAGGGCCACCTACGAGCAGTACTTC. This translates into CASEHRATYEQYF. The rearrangement joined TRBV6-5 to TRBJ2-7, and the D gene may be TRBD1, 6 bases matching. Inclusive of the bounding cysteine and phenylalanine, the CDR3 is 13 residues long. This entry keeps only the CDR3 DNA: 39 bases, framed from base 1. V lost 8 bases and J lost 2 bases; the stretch between them is 13 bases long. The germline V gene encodes CDR1 MNHEY and CDR2 SVGAGI.